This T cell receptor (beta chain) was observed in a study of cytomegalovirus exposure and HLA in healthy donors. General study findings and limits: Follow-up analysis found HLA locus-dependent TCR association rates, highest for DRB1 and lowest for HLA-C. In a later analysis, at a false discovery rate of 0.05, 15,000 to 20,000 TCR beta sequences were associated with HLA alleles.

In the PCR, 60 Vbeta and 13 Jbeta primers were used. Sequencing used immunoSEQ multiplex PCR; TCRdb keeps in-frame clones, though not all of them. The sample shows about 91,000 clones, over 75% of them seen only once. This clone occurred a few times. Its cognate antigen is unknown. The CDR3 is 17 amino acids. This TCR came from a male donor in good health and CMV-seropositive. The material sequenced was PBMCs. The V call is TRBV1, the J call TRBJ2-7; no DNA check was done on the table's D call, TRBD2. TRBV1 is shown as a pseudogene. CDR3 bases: TGCACCAGCAGCCCATACCCCCCTCTAGCGGGAGGCTACGAGCAGTACTTC. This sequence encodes CTSSPYPPLAGGYEQYF.